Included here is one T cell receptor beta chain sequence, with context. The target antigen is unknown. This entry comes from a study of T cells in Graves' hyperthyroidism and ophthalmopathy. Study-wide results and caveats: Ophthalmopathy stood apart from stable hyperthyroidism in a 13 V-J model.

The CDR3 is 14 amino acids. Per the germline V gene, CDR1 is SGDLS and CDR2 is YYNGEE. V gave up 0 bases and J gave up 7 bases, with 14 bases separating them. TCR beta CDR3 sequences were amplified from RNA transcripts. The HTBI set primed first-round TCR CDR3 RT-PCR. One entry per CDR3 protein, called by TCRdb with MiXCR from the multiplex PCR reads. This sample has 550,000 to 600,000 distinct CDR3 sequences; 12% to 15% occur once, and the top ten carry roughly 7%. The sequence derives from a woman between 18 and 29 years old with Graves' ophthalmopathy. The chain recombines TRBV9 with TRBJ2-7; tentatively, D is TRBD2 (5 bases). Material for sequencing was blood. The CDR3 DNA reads TGTGCCAGCAGCGTAGAGAGGGCCCTTTTAGAGCAGTACTTC. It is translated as CASSVERALLEQYF.